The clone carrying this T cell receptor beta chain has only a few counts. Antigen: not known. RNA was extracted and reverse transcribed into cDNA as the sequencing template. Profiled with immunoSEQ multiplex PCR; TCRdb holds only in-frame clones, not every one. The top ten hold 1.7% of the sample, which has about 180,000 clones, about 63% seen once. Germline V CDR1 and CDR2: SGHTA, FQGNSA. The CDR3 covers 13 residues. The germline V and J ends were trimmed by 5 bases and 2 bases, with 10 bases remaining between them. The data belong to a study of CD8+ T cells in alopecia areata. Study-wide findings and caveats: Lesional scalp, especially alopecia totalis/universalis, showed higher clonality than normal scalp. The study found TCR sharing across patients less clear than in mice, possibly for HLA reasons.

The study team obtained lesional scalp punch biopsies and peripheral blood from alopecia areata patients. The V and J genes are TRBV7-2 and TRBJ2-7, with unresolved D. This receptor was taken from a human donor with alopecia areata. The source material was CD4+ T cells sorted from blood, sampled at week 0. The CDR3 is CASSPGRPYEQYF. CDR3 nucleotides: TGTGCCAGCAGCCCCGGACGGCCCTACGAGCAGTACTTC.